The sequence of this TCR beta chain was determined in a study of regulatory T cells in long-lasting Graves disease (dated by TCRdb to the early 2020s). As for the study more broadly: Antithyroid drugs had been taken for less than 3 months by newly diagnosed Graves' disease patients. Persistent Graves' disease patients were compared with newly diagnosed Graves' disease patients by peripheral blood TCR sequencing and RNA sequencing. The study took place in China and was registered as a clinical trial. A total of some 35 samples underwent TCR sequencing, from about 13 patients with persistent Graves' disease and some 20 patients with newly diagnosed Graves' disease.

Study-wide conclusions, independent of this receptor: Because the primary lesion, thyroid tissue, could not be accessed, the study looked at peripheral blood alone. The authors acknowledged the small sample size as a limitation that may reduce accuracy. Persistent disease showed preferential use of TRBV28, TRBJ1-2 and TRBJ2-5, whereas newly diagnosed disease favored TRBV20-1 and TRBJ2-1. Compared with newly diagnosed patients, patients with persistent Graves' disease had lower TCR Shannon entropy and fewer highly expanded clones, which suggests clonal expansion. Only the TCR beta chain was sequenced and analyzed. More public clonotypes were shared among persistent patients (approximately 3,000) than among newly diagnosed patients (roughly 1,000).

Trimmed from V: 3 bases; trimmed from J: 4 bases; junction bases lacking a gene match: 5. The CDR3 has 15 amino acids, counting the end cysteine and phenylalanine. Only the CDR3 DNA is retained, 45 bases long and in frame from the first base. From a lookup of the germline V gene, CDR1 and CDR2 are KGHDR and SFDVKD. The library was produced with multiplex PCR. The instrument given in TCRdb is Illumina HiSeq 4000. TCR beta libraries were built with iRepertoire HTBI primers and Arm-PCR amplification of CDR3 regions. Before sequencing, the PCR products went through gel purification. The published analysis was carried out like this. Gene usage analysis of CDR3 amino acid clonotypes relied on the roughly 60 TRBV and 13 to 15 TRBJ segments identified across samples. COPE and FqMerger were used to merge filtered high-quality paired reads into contigs. BLAST was used to align contigs to the IMGT TRBV, TRBD and TRBJ reference genes, and CDR3 was defined following IMGT. Any clonotype with a frequency above 0.1% was classified as a highly expanded clone. Shannon entropy served as the measure of repertoire diversity, while the Gini coefficient captured V-J evenness. Public clonotypes were defined as clonotypes shared by more than one individual. TCRdb reran the public reads through fastp at Q25 and MiXCR, keeping productive beta chains. Rows merge per CDR3 protein into single entries with the most common DNA and genes. The V and J calls were determined by TCRdb, not by the authors. Counted in this sample were approximately 400,000 distinct CDR3 sequences; roughly 15% of them appeared once. The top ten constitute about 7.6% of the sample.

Many counts were recorded for this clonotype. Its antigen is still unknown. No much larger clone is present one base from it, and per-base qualities are unavailable. In the paper's terms, the time point label means: newly diagnosed GD, antithyroid drugs for less than 3 months. RNA was extracted from PBMCs in TRIzol for both TCR sequencing and RNA sequencing. The diagnosis of Graves' disease followed American Thyroid Association guidelines. The patients came from an endocrinology department in Xi'an, China. From each patient, approximately 9.9 milliliters of peripheral blood was collected into an EDTA anticoagulant tube. Ficoll Paque Plus density gradient separation was used to isolate PBMCs, and no further T cell sorting was done. An Agilent 2100 Bioanalyzer and agarose gel were used to assess RNA quality, and a NanoDrop 2000 was used to measure RNA concentration. These data were also reused for a study on T cells in Graves' hyperthyroidism and ophthalmopathy. The second study, in turn, reports: Stable Graves' hyperthyroidism was defined as no progression to ophthalmopathy during 18 months of follow-up. Hyperthyroidism patients were newly diagnosed, had a disease duration of under 2 months, and were aged 18 to 65 years. Any patient with an uncontrolled infection, another autoimmune disease, pregnancy or lactation was excluded. Diagnoses relied on clinical symptoms, serum thyroxine and TRAb, thyroid ultrasound and orbital computed tomography. For the first round of RT-PCR on the TCR CDR3, the HTBI primer set was used together with the Qiagen OneStep RT-PCR kit. Blood samples also contained most of the expanded thyroid clonotypes (frequency above 0.001), which suggests that blood repertoires may reflect thyroid immune responses. In cross-validation, a model built on a 13 V-J signature told ophthalmopathy apart from stable hyperthyroidism with less than 90% sensitivity and roughly 81% specificity, and in testing the same model reached 80%/75%. In validation, the model predicted progression to ophthalmopathy with over 60% sensitivity and approximately 74% specificity, a median of 6.5 months before onset. To identify TCR V-J signatures that set the groups apart, the researchers used a discovery cohort of more than 95 patients, made up of under 45 with Graves' ophthalmopathy and 57 with stable Graves' hyperthyroidism. Prospective prediction of ophthalmopathy was tested in an independent validation cohort of approximately 19 hyperthyroidism patients and some 17 patients who later progressed to ophthalmopathy. The 100 or so discovery patients were randomly split 7:3 into training and test sets. In addition, the study compared T-cell repertoires in thyroid tissue and in blood from six Graves' hyperthyroidism patients. After sampling, hyperthyroidism patients received methimazole starting at 30 mg daily, and ophthalmopathy patients received high-dose intravenous methylprednisolone. The libraries were constructed in a second round of multiplex PCR and then size-selected and purified. Paired-end sequencing of the libraries was performed with 100 bp reads on an Illumina HiSeq2000. SOAPnuke was used to process the raw data, removing reads that contained adapters or uncalled bases, had a mean Phred below 15, or lacked an exact match to the constant primer or identifier. COPE v1.2.5 was used to merge high-quality paired reads, and clonotypes were defined as unique nucleotide sequences. MiTCR v1.1 was used to align the clonotypes against IMGT TRBV, TRBD and TRBJ reference segments. The analysis was restricted to V-J combinations with a frequency above 0.0001, which together covered over 99% of the repertoires. The TCS score was defined as the ratio of F50 (clonal expansion) to E x V (chaos), calculated using BLOSUM62-based TCRdist between CDR3 peptides within each V-J. Welch's t-statistics and random forest reduced 500 to 650 V-J features to roughly 13, which were used in a naive Bayes classifier (R e1071). No statistical method was used to set the sample size in advance, and investigators knew the group allocation. According to the paper, TCR Vbeta CDR3 sequencing was carried out on about 140 peripheral blood samples, which came from some 41 ophthalmopathy, approximately 78 hyperthyroidism and some 17 progressor patients.

Sample: peripheral blood mononuclear cells (PBMCs), taken at new diagnosis, from a patient treated with antithyroid drugs. This clonotype was obtained from a woman in her thirties or forties with Graves disease. Donor details come from another sample of the same person, matched by shared clones. The rearrangement combines TRBV24-1 with TRBJ1-5; 7 middle bases align to TRBD1. The CDR3 region reads CATSDRQGPNQPQHF. At the DNA level, the sequence is TGTGCCACCAGTGATCGACAGGGCCCAAATCAGCCCCAGCATTTT.